This T cell receptor (beta chain) stems from a study of regulatory T cells in long-lasting Graves disease. General study findings and limits: Persistent Graves' patients had lower TCR diversity than newly diagnosed ones. It was in persistent disease that TRBV28, TRBJ1-2 and TRBJ2-5 were favored.

Time point noted: persistent/refractory GD, antithyroid drugs over 5 years with positive TRAb. Construction of the TCR library relied on RNA isolated from PBMCs. EDTA tubes were used for drawing 8 to 9 milliliters of peripheral blood. In regard to this clonotype: Its target is not known.

According to the study, TCR beta libraries were built with iRepertoire HTBI primers and CDR3-region Arm-PCR. TCRdb reprocessed the multiplex PCR reads with MiXCR, giving one entry per CDR3 protein. The sample holds a few hundred thousand distinct CDR3 sequences, 22% seen once. The J segment lost 2 bases and the V segment lost 6 bases, leaving 7 bases of the junction unmatched. Germline V gives CDR1 MNHNS, CDR2 SASEGT. The CDR3 is 15 amino acids. The sequencing here drew on peripheral blood mononuclear cells (PBMCs), taken when the disease was refractory, from a patient treated with antithyroid drugs. This chain links TRBV6-1 with TRBJ2-7, with 10 positions matching TRBD1. The sequence was collected from a female donor with Graves disease. CDR3 nucleotides: TGTGCCAGCAGGACAGGGGGCTACCAACCCTACGAGCAGTACTTC. Protein product: CASRTGGYQPYEQYF.